Listed below are T cell receptor beta chains from one sample, sequenced in a study of preoperative IRX-2 immunotherapy in early breast cancer. Repertoires were generated with immunoSEQ multiplex PCR, while TCRdb's copy carries only in-frame clones and drops some. The table shows about 24,000 clones, with roughly 89% occurring only once. Sequenced here: tumor tissue, sampled after IRX-2 immunotherapy. These receptors were obtained from a human donor with breast cancer. Both conserved end residues are part of each CDR3. Fields, in order: D gene, J gene, V gene, CDR3 protein, CDR3 DNA. D genes are given only for firm matches.

>NA|TRBJ1-2|TRBV11-3
CASSLEGRGGSYGYTF
TGTGCCAGCAGCTTAGAGGGGCGAGGGGGAAGCTATGGCTACACCTTC
>TRBD1|TRBJ1-1|TRBV6-1
CASSAPPGRGQGAWGTEAFF
TGTGCCAGCAGTGCACCCCCTGGGAGGGGACAGGGGGCTTGGGGCACTGAAGCTTTCTTT
>TRBD2|TRBJ2-1|TRBV2
CASREGLGPYNEQFF
TGTGCCAGCAGGGAGGGACTAGGGCCCTACAATGAGCAGTTCTTC
>TRBD2|TRBJ2-3|TRBV7-9
CASSRSGVTDTQYF
TGTGCCAGCAGCCGAAGCGGGGTCACAGATACGCAGTATTTT
>TRBD1|TRBJ2-7|TRBV11-1
CASSPRPGQGTYEQYF
TGTGCCAGCAGCCCTCGACCGGGACAGGGAACGTACGAGCAGTACTTC
>NA|TRBJ1-2|TRBV25-1
CASSELSQGYGYTF
TGTGCCAGCAGTGAACTCTCCCAGGGGTACGGCTACACCTTC
>NA|TRBJ1-2|TRBV7-9
CASSLPIGNYGYTF
TGTGCCAGCAGCTTGCCCATTGGGAACTATGGCTACACCTTC
>NA|TRBJ2-5|TRBV2
CASSVQETQYF
TGTGCCAGCAGTGTCCAAGAGACCCAGTACTTC
>NA|TRBJ2-1|TRBV19
CASSIGQAILNEQFF
TGTGCCAGTAGTATAGGGCAGGCCATCCTCAATGAGCAGTTCTTC
>TRBD1|TRBJ1-4|TRBV6-5
CASSPGDREYEKLFF
TGTGCCAGCAGTCCGGGGGACAGAGAATATGAAAAACTGTTTTTT
>NA|TRBJ1-5|TRBV4-1
CASSTPMEGGQPQHF
TGCGCCAGCAGCACTCCGATGGAGGGGGGACAGCCCCAGCATTTT
>NA|TRBJ1-2|TRBV2
CASSWRSSDGYTF
TGTGCCAGCAGTTGGCGCAGTAGTGACGGCTACACCTTC
>NA|TRBJ2-7|TRBV5-4
CASSAPDGYEQYF
TGTGCCAGCAGCGCGCCCGACGGCTACGAGCAGTACTTC
>NA|TRBJ1-5|TRBV5-1
CASSPDPNSNQPQHF
TGCGCCAGCAGCCCCGACCCCAATAGCAATCAGCCCCAGCATTTT
>NA|TRBJ2-3|TRBV19
CASSPATFADTQYF
TGTGCCAGTAGTCCGGCCACCTTCGCAGATACGCAGTATTTT
>NA|TRBJ2-1|TRBV6-6
CASRREEVSYNEQFF
TGTGCCAGCAGGCGAGAGGAGGTATCCTACAATGAGCAGTTCTTC
>NA|TRBJ2-3|TRBV4-1
CASSQEDSAGRSTDTQYF
TGCGCCAGCAGCCAAGAAGACTCGGCAGGGCGTAGCACAGATACGCAGTATTTT